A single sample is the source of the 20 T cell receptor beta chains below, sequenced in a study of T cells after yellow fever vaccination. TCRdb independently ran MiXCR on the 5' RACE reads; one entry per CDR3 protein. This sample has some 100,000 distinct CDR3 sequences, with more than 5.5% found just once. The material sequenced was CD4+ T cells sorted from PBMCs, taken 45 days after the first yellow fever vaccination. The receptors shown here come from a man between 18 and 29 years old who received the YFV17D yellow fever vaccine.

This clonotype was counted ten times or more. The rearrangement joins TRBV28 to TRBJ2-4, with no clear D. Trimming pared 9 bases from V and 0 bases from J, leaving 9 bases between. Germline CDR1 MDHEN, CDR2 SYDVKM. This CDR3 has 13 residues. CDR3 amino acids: CARKRLAKNIQYF. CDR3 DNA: TGTGCCAGGAAGAGACTAGCCAAAAACATTCAGTACTTC.

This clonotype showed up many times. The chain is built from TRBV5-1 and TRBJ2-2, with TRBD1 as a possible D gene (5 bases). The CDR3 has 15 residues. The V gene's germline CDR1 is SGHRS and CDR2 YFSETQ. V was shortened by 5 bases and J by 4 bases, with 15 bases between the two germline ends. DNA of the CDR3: TGCGCCAGCAGTTATTTACAGGTGACCACCGGGGAGCTGTTTTTT. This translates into CASSYLQVTTGELFF.

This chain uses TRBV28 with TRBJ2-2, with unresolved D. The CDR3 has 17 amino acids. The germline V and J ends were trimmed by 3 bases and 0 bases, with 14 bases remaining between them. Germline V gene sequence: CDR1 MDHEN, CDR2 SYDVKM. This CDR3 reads CASSFPPYRTNTGELFF. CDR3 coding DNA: TGTGCCAGCAGTTTCCCCCCGTACAGAACGAACACCGGGGAGCTGTTTTTT.

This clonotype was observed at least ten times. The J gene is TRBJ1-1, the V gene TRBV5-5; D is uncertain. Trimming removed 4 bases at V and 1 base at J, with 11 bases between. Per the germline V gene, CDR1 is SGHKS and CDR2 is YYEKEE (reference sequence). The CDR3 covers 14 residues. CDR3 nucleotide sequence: TGTGCCAGCAGCATATGGACGGAGAACACTGAAGCTTTCTTT. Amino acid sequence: CASSIWTENTEAFF.

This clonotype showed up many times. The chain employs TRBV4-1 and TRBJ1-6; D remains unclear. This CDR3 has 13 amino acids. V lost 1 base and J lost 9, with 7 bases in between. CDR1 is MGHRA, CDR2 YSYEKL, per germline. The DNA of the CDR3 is TGCGCCAGCAGCCAAGTATTGGGTTCACCCCTCCACTTT. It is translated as CASSQVLGSPLHF.

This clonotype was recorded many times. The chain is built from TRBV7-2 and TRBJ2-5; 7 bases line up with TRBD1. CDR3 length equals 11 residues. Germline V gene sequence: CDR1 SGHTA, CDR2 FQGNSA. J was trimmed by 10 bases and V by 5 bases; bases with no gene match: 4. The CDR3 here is CASSPGGIQYF. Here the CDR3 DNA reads TGTGCCAGCAGCCCAGGGGGAATCCAGTACTTC.

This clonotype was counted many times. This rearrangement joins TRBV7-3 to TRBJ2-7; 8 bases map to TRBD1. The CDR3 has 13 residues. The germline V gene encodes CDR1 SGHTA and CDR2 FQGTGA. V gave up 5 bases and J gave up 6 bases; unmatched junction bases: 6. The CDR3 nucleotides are TGTGCCAGCAGCACGACCACAGGGGGCGAGCAGTACTTC. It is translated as CASSTTTGGEQYF.

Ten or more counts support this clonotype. This CDR3 reads CASSQDGRGRADTQYF. CDR3 bases: TGCGCCAGCAGCCAAGATGGCAGGGGTAGGGCAGATACGCAGTATTTT. This chain joins TRBV4-1 and TRBJ2-3; a possible D gene is TRBD1 (6 bases). Germline-derived CDR1 and CDR2 are MGHRA and YSYEKL. The CDR3 contains 16 residues. Trimming took off 0 bases at V and 4 bases at J, with 14 bases between the two ends.

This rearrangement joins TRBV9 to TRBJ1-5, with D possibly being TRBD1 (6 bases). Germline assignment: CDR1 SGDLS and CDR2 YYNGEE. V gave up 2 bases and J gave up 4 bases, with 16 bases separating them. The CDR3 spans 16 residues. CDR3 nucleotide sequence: TGTGCCAGCAGCGTTGGGGGGCCCTTGGATAATCAGCCCCAGCATTTT. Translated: CASSVGGPLDNQPQHF.

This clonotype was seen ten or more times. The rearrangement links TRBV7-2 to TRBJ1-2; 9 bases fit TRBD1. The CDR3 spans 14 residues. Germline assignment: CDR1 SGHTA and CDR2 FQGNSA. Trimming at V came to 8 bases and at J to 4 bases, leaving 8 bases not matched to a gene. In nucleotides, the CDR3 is TGTGCCAGCTGGTTCCCGACAGGGGGCTATGGCTACACCTTC. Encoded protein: CASWFPTGGYGYTF.

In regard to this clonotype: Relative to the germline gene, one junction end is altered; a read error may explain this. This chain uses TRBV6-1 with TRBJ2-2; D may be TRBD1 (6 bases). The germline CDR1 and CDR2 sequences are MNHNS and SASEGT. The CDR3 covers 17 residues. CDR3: CASSKARDMANTGELFF. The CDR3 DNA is TGTGCCAGCAGTAAAGCCAGGGACATGGCGAACACCGGGGAGCTGTTTTTT.

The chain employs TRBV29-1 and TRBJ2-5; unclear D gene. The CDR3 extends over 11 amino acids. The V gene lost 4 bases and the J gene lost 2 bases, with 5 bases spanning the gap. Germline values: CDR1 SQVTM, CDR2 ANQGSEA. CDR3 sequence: CSVGRQETQYF. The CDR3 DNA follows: TGCAGCGTTGGACGGCAAGAGACCCAGTACTTC.

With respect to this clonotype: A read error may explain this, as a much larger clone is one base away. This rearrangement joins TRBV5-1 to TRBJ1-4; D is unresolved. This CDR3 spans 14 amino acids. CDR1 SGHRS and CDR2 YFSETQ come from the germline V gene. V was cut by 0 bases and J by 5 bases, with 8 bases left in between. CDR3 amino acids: CASSLDSTNEKLFF. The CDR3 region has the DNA TGCGCCAGCAGCTTGGACAGCACCAATGAAAAACTGTTTTTT.

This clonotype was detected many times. The CDR3 coding sequence is TGTGCCAGCAGCTCAATAGCGGGGGGTTATGAGACCCAGTACTTC. The encoded protein is CASSSIAGGYETQYF. The rearrangement joins TRBV7-2 to TRBJ2-5, with 10 nucleotides matching TRBD2. Germline V lookup: CDR1 SGHTA, CDR2 FQGNSA. The CDR3 has 15 amino acids. J was trimmed by 5 bases and V by 4 bases; bases with no gene match: 7. Using reference TRBV7-2 and TRBJ2-5 for the parts outside the CDR3, the full variable domain is GAGVSQSPSNKVTEKGKDVELRCDPISGHTALYWYRQSLGQGLEFLIYFQGNSAPDKSGLPSDRFSAERTGGSVSTLTIQRTQQEDSAVYLCASSSIAGGYETQYFGPGTRLLVL.

The CDR3 sequence: CAMGPGILGSNVLTF. CDR3 bases: TGTGCCATGGGCCCCGGGATCCTCGGGTCCAACGTCCTGACTTTC. The chain has TRBV5-5 and TRBJ2-6; TRBD2 is a possible D gene (5 bases). This CDR3 contains 15 residues. Germline V CDR1 and CDR2: SGHKS, YYEKEE (reference sequence). Trimming cost V 9 bases and J 8 bases, with 21 bases left between them.

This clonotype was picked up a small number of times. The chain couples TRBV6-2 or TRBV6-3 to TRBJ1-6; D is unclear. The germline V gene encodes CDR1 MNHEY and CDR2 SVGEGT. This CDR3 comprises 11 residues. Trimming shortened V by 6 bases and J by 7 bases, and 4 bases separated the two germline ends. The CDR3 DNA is TGTGCCAGCAGCGAAAATTCACCCCTCCACTTT. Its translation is CASSENSPLHF.

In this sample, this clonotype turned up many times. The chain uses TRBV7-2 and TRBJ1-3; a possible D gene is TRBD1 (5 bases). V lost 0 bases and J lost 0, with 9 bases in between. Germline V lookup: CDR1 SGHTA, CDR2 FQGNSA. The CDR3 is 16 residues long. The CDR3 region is CASSLAGALSGNTIYF. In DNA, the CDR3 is TGTGCCAGCAGCTTAGCAGGGGCCCTCTCTGGAAACACCATATATTTT.

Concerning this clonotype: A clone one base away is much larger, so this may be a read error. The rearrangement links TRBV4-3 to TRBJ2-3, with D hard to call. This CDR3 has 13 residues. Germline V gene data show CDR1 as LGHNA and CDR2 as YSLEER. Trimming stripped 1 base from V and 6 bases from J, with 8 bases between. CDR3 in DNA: TGCGCCAGCAGCCAAGCGGACCATGATACGCAGTATTTT. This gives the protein CASSQADHDTQYF.

CDR3 DNA: TGTGCCAGCAACTACCCGGGAGGGTCGGAGACCCAGTACTTC. Translation gives CASNYPGGSETQYF. V gene TRBV3-1 combines with J gene TRBJ2-5, with 8 bases fitting TRBD2. The germline gives CDR1 LGHDT, CDR2 YNNKEL (reference sequence). With V trimmed by 7 bases and J by 5 bases, 9 bases remained unmatched. The CDR3 covers 14 residues.

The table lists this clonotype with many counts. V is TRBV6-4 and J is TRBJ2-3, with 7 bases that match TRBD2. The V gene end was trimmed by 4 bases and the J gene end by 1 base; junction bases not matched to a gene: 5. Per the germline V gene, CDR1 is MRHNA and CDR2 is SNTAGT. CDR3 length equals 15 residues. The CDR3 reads CASSAVGLGTDTQYF. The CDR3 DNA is TGTGCCAGCAGTGCCGTAGGACTAGGCACAGATACGCAGTATTTT.